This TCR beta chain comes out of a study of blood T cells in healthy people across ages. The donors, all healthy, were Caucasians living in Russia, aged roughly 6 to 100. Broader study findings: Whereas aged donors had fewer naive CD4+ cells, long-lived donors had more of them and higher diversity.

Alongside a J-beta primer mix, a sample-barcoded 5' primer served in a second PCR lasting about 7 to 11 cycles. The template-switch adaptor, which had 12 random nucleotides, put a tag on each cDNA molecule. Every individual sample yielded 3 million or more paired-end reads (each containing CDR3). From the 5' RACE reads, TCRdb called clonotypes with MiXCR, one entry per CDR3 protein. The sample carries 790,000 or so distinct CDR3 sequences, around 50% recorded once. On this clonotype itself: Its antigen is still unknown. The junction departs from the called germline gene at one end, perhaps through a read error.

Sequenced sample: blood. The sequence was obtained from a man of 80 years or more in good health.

CDR3 protein: CVSSLVSSGSYYNEQFF. The CDR3 nucleotides are TGCGTCAGCAGCTTGGTTTCTAGCGGGTCTTACTACAATGAGCAGTTCTTC. V usage is TRBV5-1 and J usage is TRBJ2-1; 8 nucleotides agree with TRBD2. There are 17 residues in the CDR3. The germline V gene has CDR1 SGHRS and CDR2 YFSETQ.